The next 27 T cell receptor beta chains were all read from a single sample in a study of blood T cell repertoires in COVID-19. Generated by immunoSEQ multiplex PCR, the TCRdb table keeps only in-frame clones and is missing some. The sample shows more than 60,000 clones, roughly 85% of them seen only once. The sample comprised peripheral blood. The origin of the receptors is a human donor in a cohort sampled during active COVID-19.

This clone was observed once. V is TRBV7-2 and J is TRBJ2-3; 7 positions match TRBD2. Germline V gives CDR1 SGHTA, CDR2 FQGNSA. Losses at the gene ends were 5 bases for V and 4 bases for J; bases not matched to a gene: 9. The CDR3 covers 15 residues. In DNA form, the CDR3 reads TGTGCCAGCAGCCCCCGACTAGCAGAGGCAGATACGCAGTATTTT. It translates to CASSPRLAEADTQYF.

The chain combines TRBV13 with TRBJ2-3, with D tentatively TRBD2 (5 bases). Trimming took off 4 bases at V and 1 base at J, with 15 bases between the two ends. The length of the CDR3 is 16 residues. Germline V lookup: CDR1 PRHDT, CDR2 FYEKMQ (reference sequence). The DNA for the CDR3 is TGTGCCAGCAGCTCCGCTCGCTGGGGAGGCACAGATACGCAGTATTTT. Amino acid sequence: CASSSARWGGTDTQYF.

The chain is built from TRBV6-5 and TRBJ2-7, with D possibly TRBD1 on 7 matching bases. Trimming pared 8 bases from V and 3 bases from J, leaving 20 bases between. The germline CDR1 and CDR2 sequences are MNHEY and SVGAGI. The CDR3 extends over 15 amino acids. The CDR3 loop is CASASTGRGVYEQYF. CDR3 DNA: TGTGCCAGCGCCTCAACGGGCAGGGGGGTCTACGAGCAGTACTTC.

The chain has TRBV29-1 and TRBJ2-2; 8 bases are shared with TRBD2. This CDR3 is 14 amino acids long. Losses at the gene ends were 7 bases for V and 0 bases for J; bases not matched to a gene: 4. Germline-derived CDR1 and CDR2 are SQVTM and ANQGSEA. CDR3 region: CSASGGANTGELFF. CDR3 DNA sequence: TGCAGCGCCAGCGGGGGCGCGAACACCGGGGAGCTGTTTTTT.

In DNA form, the CDR3 reads TGTGCCAGCAGCATATCCGGGACAGCGAACACTGAAGCTTTCTTT. This gives the protein CASSISGTANTEAFF. This chain links TRBV25-1 with TRBJ1-1; 7 nucleotides agree with TRBD1. Germline lookup yields CDR1 MGHDK and CDR2 SYGVNS. The CDR3 runs 15 residues. With 6 bases clipped from V and 1 base from J, the junction kept 8 bases outside the gene matches.

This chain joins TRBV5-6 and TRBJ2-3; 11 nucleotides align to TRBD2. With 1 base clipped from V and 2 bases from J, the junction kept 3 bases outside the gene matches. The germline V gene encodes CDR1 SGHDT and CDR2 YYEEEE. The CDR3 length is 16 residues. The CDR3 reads CASSLRTSGYTDTQYF. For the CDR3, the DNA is TGTGCCAGCAGCTTGAGGACTAGCGGGTACACAGATACGCAGTATTTT.

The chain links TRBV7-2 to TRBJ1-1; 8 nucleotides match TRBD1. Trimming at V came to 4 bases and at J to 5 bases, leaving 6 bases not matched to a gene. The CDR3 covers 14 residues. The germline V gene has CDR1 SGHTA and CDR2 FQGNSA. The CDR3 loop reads CASSSRGLGTEAFF. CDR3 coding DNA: TGTGCCAGCAGCTCCAGGGGGCTCGGGACTGAAGCTTTCTTT.

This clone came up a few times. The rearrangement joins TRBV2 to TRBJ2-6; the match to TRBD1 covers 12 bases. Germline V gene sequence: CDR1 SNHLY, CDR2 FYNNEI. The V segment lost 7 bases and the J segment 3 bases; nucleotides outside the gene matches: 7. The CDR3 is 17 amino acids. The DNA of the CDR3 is TGTGCCAGCATTCCGGGACAGGGGGCACTTGGGGCCAACGTCCTGACTTTC. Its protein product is CASIPGQGALGANVLTF. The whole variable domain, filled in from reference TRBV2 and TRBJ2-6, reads EPEVTQTPSHQVTQMGQEVILRCVPISNHLYFYWYRQILGQKVEFLVSFYNNEISEKSEIFDDQFSVERPDGSNFTLKIRSTKLEDSAMYFCASIPGQGALGANVLTFGAGSRLTVL.

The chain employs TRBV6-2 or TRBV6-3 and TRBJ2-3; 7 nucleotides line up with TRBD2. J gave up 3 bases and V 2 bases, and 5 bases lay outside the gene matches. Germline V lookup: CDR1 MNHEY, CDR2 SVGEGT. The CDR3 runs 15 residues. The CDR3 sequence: CASSYGLEDTDTQYF. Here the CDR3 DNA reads TGTGCCAGCAGTTACGGACTAGAAGATACAGATACGCAGTATTTT.

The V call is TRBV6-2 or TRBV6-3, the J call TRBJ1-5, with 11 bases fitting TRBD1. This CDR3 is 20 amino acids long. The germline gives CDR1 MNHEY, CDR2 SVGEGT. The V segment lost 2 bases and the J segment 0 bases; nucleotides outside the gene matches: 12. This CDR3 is CASSYDIRTGGSNSNQPQHF. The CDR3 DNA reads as TGTGCCAGCAGTTACGATATTCGGACAGGGGGCTCAAATAGCAATCAGCCCCAGCATTTT.

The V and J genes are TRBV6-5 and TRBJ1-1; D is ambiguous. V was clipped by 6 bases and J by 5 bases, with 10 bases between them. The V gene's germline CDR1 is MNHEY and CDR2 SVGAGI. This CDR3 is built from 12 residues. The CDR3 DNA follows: TGTGCCAGCAGCCGAGGTGGGACTGAAGCTTTCTTT. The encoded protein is CASSRGGTEAFF.

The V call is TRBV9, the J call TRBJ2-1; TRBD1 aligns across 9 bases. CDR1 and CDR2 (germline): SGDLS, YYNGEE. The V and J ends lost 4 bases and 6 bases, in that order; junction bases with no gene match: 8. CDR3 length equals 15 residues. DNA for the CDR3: TGTGCCAGCAGCACACGCGGGACAGGGACCAATGAGCAGTTCTTC. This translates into CASSTRGTGTNEQFF.

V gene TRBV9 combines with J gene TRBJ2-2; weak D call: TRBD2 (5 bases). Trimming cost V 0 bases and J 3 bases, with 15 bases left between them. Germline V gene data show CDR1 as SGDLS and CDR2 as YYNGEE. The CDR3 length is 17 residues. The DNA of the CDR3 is TGTGCCAGCAGCGTAGTAGGAGCGGCGTCCTACACCGGGGAGCTGTTTTTT. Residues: CASSVVGAASYTGELFF.

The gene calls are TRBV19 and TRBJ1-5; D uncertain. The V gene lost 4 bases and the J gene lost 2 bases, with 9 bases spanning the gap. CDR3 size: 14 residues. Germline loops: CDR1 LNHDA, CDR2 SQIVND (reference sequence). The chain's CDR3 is CASSTGSGNQPQHF. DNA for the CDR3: TGTGCCAGTAGTACCGGGTCTGGCAATCAGCCCCAGCATTTT. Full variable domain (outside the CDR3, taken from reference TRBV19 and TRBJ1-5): DGGITQSPKYLFRKEGQNVTLSCEQNLNHDAMYWYRQDPGQGLRLIYYSQIVNDFQKGDIAEGYSVSREKKESFPLTVTSAQKNPTAFYLCASSTGSGNQPQHFGDGTRLSIL.

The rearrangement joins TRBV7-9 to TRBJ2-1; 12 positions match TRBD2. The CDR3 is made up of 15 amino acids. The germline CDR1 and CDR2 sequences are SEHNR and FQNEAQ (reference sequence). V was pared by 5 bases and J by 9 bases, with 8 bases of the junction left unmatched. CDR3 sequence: CASSNITSGGTEQFF. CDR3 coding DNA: TGTGCCAGCAGCAACATTACTAGCGGGGGGACTGAGCAGTTCTTC. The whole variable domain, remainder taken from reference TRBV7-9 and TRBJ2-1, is DTGVSQNPRHKITKRGQNVTFRCDPISEHNRLYWYRQTLGQGPEFLTYFQNEAQLEKSRLLSDRFSAERPKGSFSTLEIQRTEQGDSAMYLCASSNITSGGTEQFFGPGTRLTVL.

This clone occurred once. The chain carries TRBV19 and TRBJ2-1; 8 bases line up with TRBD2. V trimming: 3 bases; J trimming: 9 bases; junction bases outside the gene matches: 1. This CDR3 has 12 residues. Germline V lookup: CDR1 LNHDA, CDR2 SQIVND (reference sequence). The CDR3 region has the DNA TGTGCCAGTAGTATTAGCGGGGTTGAGCAGTTCTTC. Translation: CASSISGVEQFF.

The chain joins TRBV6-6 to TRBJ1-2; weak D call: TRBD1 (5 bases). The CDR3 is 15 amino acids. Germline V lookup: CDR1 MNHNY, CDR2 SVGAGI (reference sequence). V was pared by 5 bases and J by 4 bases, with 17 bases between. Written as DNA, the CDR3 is TGTGCCAGCAGTCCGGGTTGGGGGGTTGGCTATGGCTACACCTTC. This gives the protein CASSPGWGVGYGYTF.

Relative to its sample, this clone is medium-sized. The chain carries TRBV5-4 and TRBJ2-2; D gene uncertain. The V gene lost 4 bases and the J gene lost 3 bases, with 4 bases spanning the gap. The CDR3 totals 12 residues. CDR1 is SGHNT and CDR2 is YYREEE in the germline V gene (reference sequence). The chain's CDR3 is CASSRDTGELFF. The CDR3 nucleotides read TGTGCCAGCAGCAGAGACACCGGGGAGCTGTTTTTT. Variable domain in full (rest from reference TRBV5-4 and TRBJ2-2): ETGVTQSPTHLIKTRGQQVTLRCSSQSGHNTVSWYQQALGQGPQFIFQYYREEENGRGNFPPRFSGLQFPNYSSELNVNALELDDSALYLCASSRDTGELFFGEGSRLTVL.

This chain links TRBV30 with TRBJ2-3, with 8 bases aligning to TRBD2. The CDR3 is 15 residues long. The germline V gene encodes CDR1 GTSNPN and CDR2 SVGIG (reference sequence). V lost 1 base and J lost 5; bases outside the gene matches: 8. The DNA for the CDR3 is TGTGCCTGGAGTGCCGGGGGCGGGGGGTTAGATACGCAGTATTTT. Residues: CAWSAGGGGLDTQYF.

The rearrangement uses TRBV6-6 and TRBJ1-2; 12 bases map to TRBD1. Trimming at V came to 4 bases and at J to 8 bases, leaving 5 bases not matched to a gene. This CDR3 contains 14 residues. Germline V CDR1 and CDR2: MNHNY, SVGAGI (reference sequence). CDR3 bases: TGTGCCAGCAGTTCAGGGACAGGGGGCGTGGGCTACACCTTC. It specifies CASSSGTGGVGYTF.

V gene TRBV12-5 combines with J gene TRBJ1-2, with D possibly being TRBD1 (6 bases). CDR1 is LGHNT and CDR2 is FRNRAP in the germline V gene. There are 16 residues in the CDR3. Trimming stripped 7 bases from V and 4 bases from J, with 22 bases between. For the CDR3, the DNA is TGTGCTAGTGTACGTATCAGGGGTCTTAGACCCTATGGCTACACCTTC. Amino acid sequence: CASVRIRGLRPYGYTF.

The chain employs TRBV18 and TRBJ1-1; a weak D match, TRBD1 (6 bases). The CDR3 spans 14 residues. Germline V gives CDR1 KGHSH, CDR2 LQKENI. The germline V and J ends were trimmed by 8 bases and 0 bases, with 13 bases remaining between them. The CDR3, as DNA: TGTGCCAGCCGCCCAGGGGCAGTGAACACTGAAGCTTTCTTT. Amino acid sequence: CASRPGAVNTEAFF.

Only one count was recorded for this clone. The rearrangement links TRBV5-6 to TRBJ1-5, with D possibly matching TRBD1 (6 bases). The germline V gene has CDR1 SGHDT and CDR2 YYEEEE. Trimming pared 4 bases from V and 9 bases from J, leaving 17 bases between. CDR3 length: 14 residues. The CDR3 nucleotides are TGTGCCAGCAGCCCTGGACAGTCCAGGCGGCCCCAGCATTTT. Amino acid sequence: CASSPGQSRRPQHF.

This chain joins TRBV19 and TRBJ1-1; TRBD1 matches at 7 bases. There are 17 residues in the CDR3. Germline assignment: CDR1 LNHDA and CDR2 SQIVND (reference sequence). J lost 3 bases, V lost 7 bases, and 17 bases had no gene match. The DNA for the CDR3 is TGTGCCAGTATGGTCGGAAAGGGGGCGATTTCGGACACTGAAGCTTTCTTT. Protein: CASMVGKGAISDTEAFF. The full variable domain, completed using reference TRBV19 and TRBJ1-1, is DGGITQSPKYLFRKEGQNVTLSCEQNLNHDAMYWYRQDPGQGLRLIYYSQIVNDFQKGDIAEGYSVSREKKESFPLTVTSAQKNPTAFYLCASMVGKGAISDTEAFFGQGTRLTVV.

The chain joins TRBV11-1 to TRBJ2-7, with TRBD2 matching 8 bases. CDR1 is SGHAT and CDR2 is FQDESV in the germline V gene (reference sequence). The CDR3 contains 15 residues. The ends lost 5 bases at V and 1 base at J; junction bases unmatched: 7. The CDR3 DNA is TGTGCCAGCAGCCCCGGACTAGCTGCTTCCTACGAGCAGTACTTC. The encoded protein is CASSPGLAASYEQYF.

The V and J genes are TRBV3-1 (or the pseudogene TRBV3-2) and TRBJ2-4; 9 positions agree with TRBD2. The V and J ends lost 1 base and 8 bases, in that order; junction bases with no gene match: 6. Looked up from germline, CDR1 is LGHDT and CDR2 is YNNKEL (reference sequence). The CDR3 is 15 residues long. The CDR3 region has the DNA TGTGCCAGCAGCCAAGGGGTAGCGGGGGTGGACATTCAGTACTTC. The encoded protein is CASSQGVAGVDIQYF.

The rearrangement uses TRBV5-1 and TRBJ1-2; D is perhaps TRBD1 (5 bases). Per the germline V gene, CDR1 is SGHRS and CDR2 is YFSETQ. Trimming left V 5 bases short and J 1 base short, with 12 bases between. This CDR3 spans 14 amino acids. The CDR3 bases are TGCGCCAGCAGGACCCCGGGGGGTAACTATGGCTACACCTTC. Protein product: CASRTPGGNYGYTF.